These T cell receptor beta chains were read from a single sample in a study of T cells in tuberculosis. Profiled with immunoSEQ multiplex PCR; TCRdb holds only in-frame clones, not every one. The table has about 36,000 clones, over 90% seen once. The sequencing input was PBMCs. The receptors stem from a donor aged 5-35 years with latent tuberculosis or without tuberculosis infection. Each CDR3 is given with its conserved first and last residue. Each record gives: CDR3 protein, CDR3 DNA, D gene, J gene, V gene, clone size. D genes are given only for firm matches. Size values are once, few and many counts, or a class for expanded clones, and some rows have none.

CASSYILTGTDTQYF | TGTGCCAGCAGCTATATCCTGACTGGCACAGATACGCAGTATTTT | - | TRBJ2-3 | TRBV14 | -
CASSEGPLAGREQFF | TGTGCCAGCAGTGAAGGTCCACTAGCGGGGAGAGAGCAGTTCTTC | TRBD2 | TRBJ2-1 | TRBV2 | -
CASSRQGAGYEQYF | TGTGCCAGCAGTCGACAGGGGGCTGGGTACGAGCAGTACTTC | TRBD1 | TRBJ2-7 | TRBV6-1 | -
CASSGRQGAGGELFF | TGTGCCAGCAGTGGTCGGCAGGGGGCTGGCGGGGAGCTGTTTTTT | TRBD1 | TRBJ2-2 | TRBV6-4 | -
CASSSGDGYTF | TGTGCCAGCAGCTCTGGAGATGGCTACACCTTC | - | TRBJ1-2 | TRBV11-2 | -
CRPRTEAFF | TGCAGGCCACGGACTGAAGCTTTCTTT | - | TRBJ1-1 | TRBV29-1 | -
CAISESRQPNQPQHF | TGTGCCATCAGTGAGTCGAGACAGCCGAATCAGCCCCAGCATTTT | - | TRBJ1-5 | TRBV10-3 | -
CASSLQGAGEKLFF | TGTGCCAGCAGCCTCCAGGGGGCTGGTGAAAAACTGTTTTTT | TRBD1 | TRBJ1-4 | TRBV16 | -
CASRAPGTSGGEYTGELFF | TGCGCCAGCAGAGCCCCCGGGACTAGCGGGGGTGAATACACCGGGGAGCTGTTTTTT | TRBD2 | TRBJ2-2 | TRBV10-1 | -
CASNRGRNTEAFF | TGTGCCAGTAACAGGGGGCGGAACACTGAAGCTTTCTTT | TRBD1 | TRBJ1-1 | TRBV19 | -
CAISDYAGDSQGYTF | TGTGCCATCAGTGACTACGCAGGGGACAGTCAAGGCTACACCTTC | TRBD1 | TRBJ1-2 | TRBV10-3 | -
CASSPRTGTAQETQYF | TGTGCCAGTAGTCCGAGGACCGGGACAGCTCAAGAGACCCAGTACTTC | TRBD1 | TRBJ2-5 | TRBV19 | -
CASSTGYPTIYEQYF | TGTGCCAGCAGTACAGGGTACCCTACCATCTACGAGCAGTACTTC | - | TRBJ2-7 | TRBV27 | once
CASSLGLLTDNEQFF | TGTGCCAGCAGTCTCGGACTGCTAACCGACAATGAGCAGTTCTTC | - | TRBJ2-1 | TRBV6-4 | -
CASVDGTTNYGYTF | TGTGCCAGCGTGGACGGGACAACGAACTATGGCTACACCTTC | - | TRBJ1-2 | TRBV7-2 | -
CASSIQRSRGLASPLHF | TGTGCCAGTAGTATCCAGAGAAGCAGGGGGCTGGCTTCACCCCTCCACTTT | TRBD1 | TRBJ1-6 | TRBV19 | -
CASSLPGIGYEQYF | TGTGCCAGCAGCTTACCAGGGATAGGGTACGAGCAGTACTTC | - | TRBJ2-7 | TRBV5-6 | -
CASSYGQSYEQYF | TGTGCCAGCAGTTACGGACAGTCCTACGAGCAGTACTTC | - | TRBJ2-7 | TRBV7-8 | -
CASSLSPGNTGELFF | TGCGCCAGCAGCCTTTCGCCGGGAAACACCGGGGAGCTGTTTTTT | - | TRBJ2-2 | TRBV4-1 | -
CASGAPGYEQYF | TGTGCCAGCGGGGCCCCAGGGTACGAGCAGTACTTC | - | TRBJ2-7 | TRBV5-4 | -
CASSPGTGRAETQYF | TGTGCCAGCAGTCCCGGGACAGGGCGGGCAGAGACCCAGTACTTC | TRBD1 | TRBJ2-5 | TRBV27 | -
CATSRDRDGAGELFF | TGTGCCACCAGCAGAGATCGGGATGGGGCCGGGGAGCTGTTTTTT | - | TRBJ2-2 | TRBV15 | -